Sequencing of this TCR beta chain was carried out in a study of patients and donors after allogeneic stem cell transplantation. TCRdb ran MiXCR on the RT-PCR reads and lists one entry per CDR3 protein. The sample has 800,000 to 1,000,000 distinct CDR3 sequences; around 17% are singletons. Deletions cut 5 bases from V and 8 bases from J, with 15 bases between. The CDR3 runs 13 residues. Germline V CDR1 and CDR2: MNHNS, SASEGT. What was sequenced was blood, either unsorted or a sorted T cell fraction (not recorded which). The receptor was derived from a human donor who was either an allogeneic HSCT recipient or a stem cell or donor lymphocyte infusion donor (not recorded which). It is not recorded whose cells these are; they may come from a transplant donor. This chain uses TRBV6-1 with TRBJ1-1, with D perhaps matching TRBD1 (5 bases). This chain's CDR3 is CASSKGAIREAFF. In DNA form, the CDR3 reads TGTGCCAGCAGTAAAGGGGCGATACGGGAAGCTTTCTTT.